Shown below are 31 T cell receptor beta chains from a single sample sequenced in a study of blood T cell repertoires in COVID-19 (dated by TCRdb to 2020 to 2022). To prepare the library, the immunoSEQ multiplex PCR assay was applied. TCRdb re-hosts the immuneACCESS table, in-frame sequences only. Its copies lack some clones; in the studies checked, an unresolved V gene accounts for under half of them, and the cause for the rest is not known. A total of 95,000 to 100,000 clones appear in this sample, approximately 92% of them only once. The ten biggest clones cover about 5.7% of the sample. Sequenced input: peripheral blood. The receptors here all came from a man in his forties or fifties with active COVID-19.

The chain carries TRBV3-1 (or the pseudogene TRBV3-2) and TRBJ2-7; perhaps TRBD1 as D (5 bases). Deletions cut 0 bases from V and 0 bases from J, with 9 bases between. This CDR3 spans 15 amino acids. The germline V gene encodes CDR1 LGHDT and CDR2 YNNKEL (reference sequence). CDR3: CASSQEVRASYEQYF. CDR3 nucleotides: TGTGCCAGCAGCCAAGAGGTCAGGGCCTCCTACGAGCAGTACTTC.

The chain combines TRBV5-1 with TRBJ1-2; D may be TRBD1 (5 bases). V lost 3 bases and J 7 bases, leaving 19 bases between the germline ends. The CDR3 is 15 residues long. Germline CDR1 is SGHRS and CDR2 is YFSETQ. CDR3 nucleotides: TGCGCCAGCAGCTCTGGGGCCTTAGGAGCCTCTGGCTACACCTTC. Its translation: CASSSGALGASGYTF.

The DNA of the CDR3 is TGTGCCAGCAGTTTTACGGCTAGCGGGAGGGCCCGCGTCCCCTCGCAGTACTTC. It translates to CASSFTASGRARVPSQYF. The V call is TRBV27, the J call TRBJ2-7, with TRBD2 identical over 12 bases. The CDR3 loop spans 18 amino acids. The germline CDR1 and CDR2 sequences are MNHEY and SMNVEV (reference sequence). V lost 3 bases and J lost 9; bases outside the gene matches: 18.

The J gene is TRBJ2-1, the V gene TRBV9; 11 bases are shared with TRBD2. The junction had 4 bases not matched to a gene; V was cut back by 0 bases and J by 8 bases. The CDR3 runs 15 residues. The germline V gene encodes CDR1 SGDLS and CDR2 YYNGEE. CDR3 DNA: TGTGCCAGCAGCGTAGTTACTAGCGGGAGTCATGAGCAGTTCTTC. This gives the protein CASSVVTSGSHEQFF.

V is TRBV5-3 and J is TRBJ1-1; no clear D gene. TRBV5-3 is assigned to the ORF class and has an uncertain function. This CDR3 contains 12 residues. Trimming left V 4 bases short and J 10 bases short, with 14 bases between. CDR3 coding DNA: TGTGCCAGAAGCCCCTGTCCCAATAGAGCTTTCTTT. It translates to CARSPCPNRAFF.

J is TRBJ1-4 and V is TRBV20-1; D is ambiguous. Trimming took 3 bases from V and 0 from J, leaving 8 bases between them. The germline V gene encodes CDR1 DFQATT and CDR2 SNEGSKA (reference sequence). CDR3 length: 14 amino acids. CDR3 amino acids: CSASGGATNEKLFF. As DNA, the CDR3 is TGCAGTGCTAGTGGCGGGGCAACTAATGAAAAACTGTTTTTT.

V gene TRBV27 combines with J gene TRBJ1-1; D is undetermined. Germline CDR1 reads MNHEY; CDR2 reads SMNVEV (reference sequence). Trimming removed 5 bases from V and 12 bases from J, with 19 bases in between. This CDR3 is built from 13 residues. The CDR3 bases are TGTGCCAGCAGTCTGGACTCATTGGCGGCGACTTTCTTT. It is translated as CASSLDSLAATFF.

CDR3 DNA sequence: TGTGCCAGCAGCCGCATCTCCGGGACTAGGGAGACCCAGTACTTC. Translating gives CASSRISGTRETQYF. The chain couples TRBV3-1 (or the pseudogene TRBV3-2) to TRBJ2-5, with 8 nucleotides matching TRBD2. CDR1 is LGHDT, CDR2 YNNKEL, per germline (reference sequence). This CDR3 region has 15 residues. Trimming took 4 bases from V and 5 from J; bases not matched to a gene: 9.

The chain recombines TRBV3-1 (or the pseudogene TRBV3-2) with TRBJ2-3; D unclear. CDR1 and CDR2 from the germline V gene are LGHDT and YNNKEL (reference sequence). V lost 0 bases to trimming and J lost 5 bases, with 12 bases between them. The CDR3 runs to 15 residues. CDR3 in amino acids: CASSQDLNPGDTQYF. The CDR3 DNA reads as TGTGCCAGCAGCCAAGATTTGAACCCGGGAGATACGCAGTATTTT.

V is TRBV3-1 (or the pseudogene TRBV3-2) and J is TRBJ2-3; TRBD2 aligns across 16 bases. Trimming removed 7 bases from V and 5 bases from J; junction bases left unmatched: 9. Germline CDR1 LGHDT, CDR2 YNNKEL (reference sequence). The CDR3 is 17 residues long. The CDR3 region is CASTTSGTSGRGDTQYF. For the CDR3, the DNA is TGTGCCAGCACGACTTCCGGGACTAGCGGGAGGGGAGATACGCAGTATTTT.

This clone was picked up one time. This chain links TRBV5-1 with TRBJ2-7, with a possible D match to TRBD1 (5 bases). The CDR3 runs 14 residues. Germline V gene sequence: CDR1 SGHRS, CDR2 YFSETQ. Trimming took off 2 bases at V and 2 bases at J, with 11 bases between the two ends. CDR3 coding DNA: TGCGCCAGCAGCTTTTCCGGACATCCCTACGAGCAGTACTTC. Translation: CASSFSGHPYEQYF.

For the CDR3, the DNA is TGTGCCTGGAAATCACGAACTAGCGGGATCTACGAGCAGTACTTC. This encodes CAWKSRTSGIYEQYF. This rearrangement joins TRBV30 to TRBJ2-7; 10 bases line up with TRBD2. Germline V gene lookup returns CDR1 GTSNPN and CDR2 SVGIG (reference sequence). The CDR3 loop spans 15 amino acids. Trimming cost V 4 bases and J 3 bases; bases outside gene matches: 9.

The V gene is TRBV5-1, the J gene TRBJ2-3; 7 bases are a match to TRBD2. The CDR3 is 13 amino acids. Germline V gene sequence: CDR1 SGHRS, CDR2 YFSETQ. The V and J ends lost 2 bases and 4 bases, in that order; junction bases with no gene match: 1. The DNA of the CDR3 is TGCGCCAGCAGCTTTCGGGGGGCAGATACGCAGTATTTT. This gives the protein CASSFRGADTQYF.

The rearrangement links TRBV19 to TRBJ2-1; D call uncertain. Germline CDR1 reads LNHDA; CDR2 reads SQIVND (reference sequence). This CDR3 spans 16 amino acids. V lost 5 bases and J 0 bases, leaving 14 bases between the germline ends. CDR3 protein: CASSSAAASSYNEQFF. The CDR3 bases are TGTGCCAGTAGTTCGGCTGCTGCTAGCTCCTACAATGAGCAGTTCTTC.

CDR3 nucleotide sequence: TGTGCCAGCAGTGTTCTAGCGGGAGTCCCCTACAATGAGCAGTTCTTC. Its protein product is CASSVLAGVPYNEQFF. This chain uses TRBV27 with TRBJ2-1, with TRBD2 matching over 10 bases. The J segment lost 2 bases and the V segment lost 5 bases, leaving 6 bases of the junction unmatched. The CDR3 totals 16 residues. Germline values: CDR1 MNHEY, CDR2 SMNVEV (reference sequence).

J is TRBJ1-2 and V is TRBV12-3 or TRBV12-4, with 8 bases aligning to TRBD1. The V gene end was trimmed by 5 bases and the J gene end by 5 bases; junction bases not matched to a gene: 4. This CDR3 has 13 residues. Here the CDR3 reads CASSPTGEYGYTF. CDR3 DNA sequence: TGTGCCAGCAGTCCGACAGGGGAATATGGCTACACCTTC.

The rearrangement joins TRBV2 to TRBJ2-6, with D perhaps TRBD1 (6 bases). V was clipped by 11 bases and J by 4 bases, with 18 bases between them. This CDR3 region has 15 residues. Germline V lookup: CDR1 SNHLY, CDR2 FYNNEI. The CDR3 DNA follows: TGTGCCTCCAATACACAGGGCGGCGGGGCCAACGTCCTGACTTTC. Its translation: CASNTQGGGANVLTF.

The CDR3 reads CASSPDLVGKETQYF. The CDR3 nucleotides are TGTGCCAGCAGCCCAGATCTGGTCGGGAAAGAGACCCAGTACTTC. The chain is built from TRBV7-9 and TRBJ2-5; perhaps TRBD2 as D (5 bases). Trimming stripped 5 bases from V and 3 bases from J, with 16 bases between. Germline V gene data show CDR1 as SEHNR and CDR2 as FQNEAQ (reference sequence). The CDR3 runs 15 residues.

This rearrangement joins TRBV18 to TRBJ2-7; 14 nucleotides match TRBD2. Germline V gene lookup returns CDR1 KGHSH and CDR2 LQKENI. The CDR3 is 19 amino acids. Unmatched junction bases numbered 10, after V lost 3 bases and J lost 0 bases. CDR3 coding DNA: TGTGCCAGCTCACCCCAATTACCGGGACTAGCGGGGGACTCCTACGAGCAGTACTTC. Translating it yields CASSPQLPGLAGDSYEQYF.

The chain combines TRBV19 with TRBJ1-1; TRBD1 matches 7 bases. Trimming took 6 bases from V and 1 from J; bases not matched to a gene: 8. The germline CDR1 and CDR2 sequences are LNHDA and SQIVND (reference sequence). The CDR3 spans 15 residues. The CDR3 nucleotides read TGTGCCAGTAGACCTCCGGGGACAGCGAACACTGAAGCTTTCTTT. Its translation: CASRPPGTANTEAFF.

The CDR3, as DNA: TGTGCCAGCTCACCACCGAGCAGGGTTAATTCACCCCTCCACTTT. Its translation: CASSPPSRVNSPLHF. The V call is TRBV18, the J call TRBJ1-6, with D possibly TRBD1 on 5 matching bases. The CDR3 sequence is 15 residues long. CDR1 is KGHSH and CDR2 is LQKENI in the germline V gene. Trimming took off 0 bases at V and 6 bases at J, with 9 bases between the two ends.

This chain uses TRBV28 with TRBJ1-1, with D uncertain. Germline V gene sequence: CDR1 MDHEN, CDR2 SYDVKM. Trimming took 4 bases from V and 2 from J, leaving 14 bases between them. The CDR3 contains 15 residues. In nucleotides, the CDR3 is TGTGCCAGCAGTTGGGGTTGGGGAGCAAACACTGAAGCTTTCTTT. Translated: CASSWGWGANTEAFF. Variable domain in full (rest from reference TRBV28 and TRBJ1-1): DVKVTQSSRYLVKRTGEKVFLECVQDMDHENMFWYRQDPGLGLRLIYFSYDVKMKEKGDIPEGYSVSREKKERFSLILESASTNQTSMYLCASSWGWGANTEAFFGQGTRLTVV.

The chain has TRBV24-1 and TRBJ1-5; no firm D call. Germline V gene sequence: CDR1 KGHDR, CDR2 SFDVKD. Trimming took 4 bases from V and 3 from J, leaving 12 bases between them. The CDR3 has 15 amino acids. In DNA form, the CDR3 reads TGTGCCACCAGTGAGAGTGGGCCGAACAATCAGCCCCAGCATTTT. This encodes CATSESGPNNQPQHF.

This sequence joins TRBV11-2 and TRBJ2-7; TRBD2 matches at 10 bases. The germline V gene has CDR1 SGHAT and CDR2 FQNNGV. The CDR3 extends over 14 amino acids. Germline trimming cut 5 bases from V and 0 bases from J; bases unmatched to any gene: 1. The CDR3 sequence is CASSLAGDSYEQYF. As DNA, the CDR3 is TGTGCCAGCAGCCTAGCGGGGGACTCCTACGAGCAGTACTTC.

V is TRBV28 and J is TRBJ1-1, with 7 bases identical to TRBD1. This CDR3 comprises 16 residues. V trimming: 5 bases; J trimming: 2 bases; junction bases outside the gene matches: 11. Germline CDR1 reads MDHEN; CDR2 reads SYDVKM. The CDR3 loop reads CASSALGTVRNTEAFF. The CDR3 coding sequence is TGTGCCAGCAGTGCCCTAGGGACAGTTCGAAACACTGAAGCTTTCTTT.

The chain carries TRBV11-2 and TRBJ2-5; 8 bases line up with TRBD1. CDR1 is SGHAT, CDR2 FQNNGV, per germline. The CDR3 totals 16 residues. Trimming took 5 bases from V and 2 from J; bases not matched to a gene: 10. This CDR3 is CASSQPRTGLQETQYF. The CDR3 DNA follows: TGTGCCAGCAGCCAACCCCGGACAGGGCTACAAGAGACCCAGTACTTC. Based on the CDR3 plus reference TRBV11-2 and TRBJ2-5, the full variable domain is EAGVAQSPRYKIIEKRQSVAFWCNPISGHATLYWYQQILGQGPKLLIQFQNNGVVDDSQLPKDRFSAERLKGVDSTLKIQPAKLEDSAVYLCASSQPRTGLQETQYFGPGTRLLVL.

The gene calls are TRBV3-1 (or the pseudogene TRBV3-2) and TRBJ2-2, with D possibly being TRBD2 (6 bases). Trimming removed 4 bases at V and 2 bases at J, with 11 bases between. The CDR3 has 15 amino acids. CDR1 and CDR2 (germline): LGHDT, YNNKEL (reference sequence). In DNA, the CDR3 is TGTGCCAGCAGCCCCTGGGACTTAAACACCGGGGAGCTGTTTTTT. This encodes CASSPWDLNTGELFF.

The chain couples TRBV19 to TRBJ2-2; 7 nucleotides agree with TRBD2. The CDR3 has 14 residues. V lost 6 bases, J lost 6 bases, and 7 bases stayed unmatched. Per the germline V gene, CDR1 is LNHDA and CDR2 is SQIVND (reference sequence). CDR3 coding DNA: TGTGCCAGTAGCCCCCAGACTAGCTCCGGGGAGCTGTTTTTT. Translation gives CASSPQTSSGELFF.

This clone was picked up a small number of times. J is TRBJ1-2 and V is TRBV15; D uncertain. The V end lost 5 bases, the J end lost 4 bases, and 20 bases lay between the germline ends. Germline V gene data show CDR1 as LNHNV and CDR2 as YYDKDF (reference sequence). The CDR3 has 16 amino acids. The CDR3 loop reads CATSGLTDSPGYGYTF. The CDR3 DNA reads as TGTGCCACCAGCGGCCTAACGGACTCCCCCGGCTATGGCTACACCTTC.

This clone was counted once. The chain combines TRBV18 with TRBJ2-7, with 7 positions matching TRBD2. The length of the CDR3 is 14 residues. With 4 bases clipped from V and 8 bases from J, the junction kept 11 bases outside the gene matches. Germline CDR1 and CDR2: KGHSH and LQKENI. CDR3 bases: TGTGCCAGCTCACAATCTAGCGGTTCGTCGCAGCAGTACTTC. This gives the protein CASSQSSGSSQQYF.

V is TRBV5-8 and J is TRBJ1-5; weak D call: TRBD1 (6 bases). V shed 0 bases and J shed 4 bases, with 11 bases lying between them. This CDR3 comprises 15 residues. Germline assignment: CDR1 SGHTS and CDR2 YDEGEE. The CDR3 spells CASSLGNRENQPQHF. DNA of the CDR3: TGTGCCAGCAGCTTGGGAAACAGGGAGAATCAGCCCCAGCATTTT.